The sequence of this T cell receptor beta chain was determined in a study of shared clonotypes between healthy human individuals. The study's findings and limits: Even with large depth, rarefaction showed that sorted-subset sequencing was incomplete.

In regard to this clone: The antigen remains unidentified.

The CDR3 loop spans 15 amino acids. Germline V gene data show CDR1 as SGHRS and CDR2 as YFSETQ. Trimming left V 4 bases short and J 6 bases short, with 20 bases between. Donors had no recently reported acute infections or vaccinations and were HIV-negative. TCRdb keeps only in-frame clones here, not all; method: immunoSEQ multiplex PCR. The table records 2 million to 2.5 million clones, about 94% of them present only once. This chain uses TRBV5-1 with TRBJ2-7; tentatively, D is TRBD1 or TRBD2 (7 bases each). The sequence was collected from a man between 18 and 35 years old in good health. The sequenced sample was naive CD4+ T cells sorted from blood. Subset here: CD45RA+ positively selected. The CDR3 sequence: CASSDSGTVISEQYF. In DNA, the CDR3 is TGCGCCAGCAGCGACAGCGGGACAGTGATCAGCGAGCAGTACTTC.